This TCR beta chain was found in a study of T cell clonotyping in hematopoietic cell transplantation. Study background: Cytoreduction preceded collection of pretransplant recipient samples. Notes on the study in general: At the given depth, recipient repertoires were over 95% de novo clonotypes. Pathologically expanded recipient clonotypes increased progressively from day 30 to day 180 as diversity fell. CD4 and CD8 repertoire contributions could not be separated without sorting.

Time point: recipient sample about 28 days before transplant, after cytoreduction. About this clone: Its antigen is undetermined.

The length of the CDR3 is 14 residues. The germline gives CDR1 SGHVS, CDR2 FQNEAQ. V lost 1 base to trimming and J lost 6 bases, with 12 bases between them. The data were produced by immunoSEQ multiplex PCR, yet TCRdb's version contains in-frame clones alone and is incomplete. This table holds about 76,000 clones, about 96% found once. J is TRBJ1-1 and V is TRBV7-8; D not certain. The TCR comes from a woman in her fifties or sixties with acute myeloid leukemia. Some clones in this sample may be carry-over from other donors' samples. The input for sequencing was peripheral blood mononuclear cells, taken before stem cell transplant. The DNA for the CDR3 is TGTGCCAGCAGCTTAGAAGGAGGGCTCGCTGAAGCTTTCTTT. Translated: CASSLEGGLAEAFF.